The rows below give T cell receptor beta chains drawn from one sample of a study of cytomegalovirus exposure and HLA in healthy donors. Here immunoSEQ multiplex PCR was the method, and the copy in TCRdb shows in-frame clones only, minus some. The table includes some 180,000 clones, 75% to 85% detected once. The sequenced material came from PBMCs. The receptors derive from a man aged 18 to 35 in good health and CMV-seronegative. Both conserved end residues are part of each CDR3. The D gene is left open where the match is weak. Rows give clone size only sometimes, using once, few, many, or a class for an expanded clone.

>TRBJ2-5|NA|TRBV25-1|NA
TGTGCCAGCAGTGAACTTGAAAGGGGGGAGACCCAGTACTTC
CASSELERGETQYF
>TRBJ2-2|TRBD2|TRBV9|NA
TGTGCCAGCAGCGGACAGACTAGCGGGGGAACGAACACCGGGGAGCTGTTTTTT
CASSGQTSGGTNTGELFF
>TRBJ2-3|NA|TRBV9|NA
TGTGCCAGCAGCGTAACCGGTGGGGGAGGAGATACGCAGTATTTT
CASSVTGGGGDTQYF
>TRBJ1-2|TRBD1|TRBV29-1|once
TGCAGCGTTGACCGGGACAGGGAGTACTATGGCTACACCTTC
CSVDRDREYYGYTF
>TRBJ1-1|TRBD1|TRBV27|NA
TGTGCCAGCAGCCAAGGACAGGGCACCTCGAACACTGAAGCTTTCTTT
CASSQGQGTSNTEAFF
>TRBJ2-4|TRBD2|TRBV7-6|NA
TGTGCCAGCAGCTTCGGGGGGGGAAACATTCAGTACTTC
CASSFGGGNIQYF
>TRBJ2-5|NA|TRBV30|few
TGTGCCTGGAGTCTGGGGCTCCAAGAGACCCAGTACTTC
CAWSLGLQETQYF
>TRBJ1-2|NA|TRBV7-2|NA
TGTGCCAGCAGCCCCGCCGGTAACTATGGCTACACCTTC
CASSPAGNYGYTF
>TRBJ2-3|NA|TRBV5-4|few
TGTGCCAGCAGCTCTAGCACAGATACGCAGTATTTT
CASSSSTDTQYF
>TRBJ1-1|NA|TRBV11-3|once
TGTGCCAGCAGCTTAGCAGGGGTGAACACTGAAGCTTTCTTT
CASSLAGVNTEAFF
>TRBJ1-2|NA|TRBV7-9|NA
TGTTCCAGCAGCAACACAGAGTATGGCTACACCTTC
CSSSNTEYGYTF
>TRBJ2-3|TRBD1|TRBV18|NA
TGTGCCAGCTCACCAACCGGGACAGGAGACACAGATACGCAGTATTTT
CASSPTGTGDTDTQYF
>TRBJ1-2|TRBD1|TRBV6-6|NA
TGTGCCAGCAGCTCCCGCCGGGACAGGGATTACTATGGCTACCCCTTC
CASSSRRDRDYYGYPF
>TRBJ2-1|TRBD2|TRBV30|NA
TGTGCCTGGACACCTAGCGGGGGGTACAATGAGCAGTTCTTC
CAWTPSGGYNEQFF
>TRBJ1-1|NA|TRBV4-3|NA
TGCGCCAGCAGCCAAGACGCGGGGCGTCTGGCTTTCTTT
CASSQDAGRLAFF
>TRBJ2-7|NA|TRBV9|NA
TGTGCCAGCAGCGTAGAACCGGGACTCGAGCAGTACTTC
CASSVEPGLEQYF
>TRBJ2-1|TRBD2|TRBV7-6|NA
TGTGCCAGCACCCTTCGGACTAGCGGGAGGGTCGTCGTCAATGAGCAGTTCTTC
CASTLRTSGRVVVNEQFF
>TRBJ2-1|TRBD2|TRBV7-6|NA
TGTGCCAGCAGCTTCCCCCAGGGGACTAGCGACAATGAGCAGTTCTTC
CASSFPQGTSDNEQFF
>TRBJ2-1|TRBD1|TRBV4-2|NA
TGTGCCAGCAGCCCCTTCTGGACAGGGGAGACCTACAATGAGCAGTTCTTC
CASSPFWTGETYNEQFF
>TRBJ1-2|NA|TRBV2|NA
TGTGCCAGCGGGGGGGTCGAGTATGGCTACACCTTC
CASGGVEYGYTF
>TRBJ1-5|NA|TRBV2|NA
TGTGCCAGCAGTGTCCAACGGGGGTCCAATCAGCCCCAGCATTTT
CASSVQRGSNQPQHF
>TRBJ1-1|TRBD1|TRBV7-9|NA
TGTTCCAGCAGCCTCGGACAGGGCTCCTCCGGAACTGAAGCTTTCTTT
CSSSLGQGSSGTEAFF
>TRBJ2-5|TRBD1|TRBV27|few
TGTGCCAGCACCTCAGGGGGCTGGGAGACCCAGTACTTC
CASTSGGWETQYF
>TRBJ2-5|TRBD1|TRBV10-3|few
TGTGCCATCAGTGGGACAGGGCGAGGAGAGACCCAGTACTTC
CAISGTGRGETQYF
>TRBJ2-7|NA|TRBV7-6|NA
TGTGCCAGCAGCTTAGGCCCGATCGCGTACGAGCAGTACTTC
CASSLGPIAYEQYF
>TRBJ1-6|TRBD1|TRBV5-1|NA
TGCGCCAGCAGCCGACAGGGGCCGAGCTCCTATAATTCACCCCTCCACTTT
CASSRQGPSSYNSPLHF
>TRBJ2-7|TRBD1|TRBV7-2|NA
TGTGCCAGCAGCTTGCAGTCGGGACAGGGTATCTACGAGCAGTACTTC
CASSLQSGQGIYEQYF
>TRBJ2-1|NA|TRBV21-1|once
TGTGCCATCGGACTAGCGGGAGAGAGTAATGAGCAGTTCTTC
CAIGLAGESNEQFF
>TRBJ1-1|TRBD1|TRBV5-6|few
TGTGCCAGCAGCTTACAGGGGTCCCTCGAAGCTTTCTTT
CASSLQGSLEAFF
>TRBJ2-7|TRBD2|TRBV2|NA
TGTGCCAGCAGAGGCGGGAGTATCAACGAGCAGTACTTC
CASRGGSINEQYF
>TRBJ1-6|NA|TRBV5-8|NA
TGTGCCAGCAGCCCGAGGGAGAGAAATTCACCCCTCCACTTT
CASSPRERNSPLHF
>TRBJ1-1|NA|TRBV18|NA
TGTGCCAGCTCACGAGACCAGGGGAACACTGAAGCTTTCTTT
CASSRDQGNTEAFF
>TRBJ2-2|NA|TRBV6-1|once
TGTGCCAGCATGACATCTCCGAACACCGGGGAGCTGTTTTTT
CASMTSPNTGELFF
>TRBJ1-4|NA|TRBV2|NA
TGTGCCAGCGATGACGGGCAGGGTCGCGAAAAACTGTTTTTT
CASDDGQGREKLFF
>TRBJ1-1|NA|TRBV7-9|NA
TGTGCCAGCAGCTTGGCAGGATCGCGGAACACTGAAGCTTTCTTT
CASSLAGSRNTEAFF
>TRBJ2-5|TRBD2|TRBV7-8|NA
TGTGCCAGCAGCTTAGAGATTAGCGGGGGACTTCAAGAGACCCAGTACTTC
CASSLEISGGLQETQYF
>TRBJ1-6|NA|TRBV10-3|NA
TGTGCCATCAGTGAGTCAGGCCCGGGAAATTCACCCCTCCACTTT
CAISESGPGNSPLHF
>TRBJ1-3|NA|TRBV5-6|NA
TGTGCCAGCGAGAGGGTGAGCTCTGGAAACACCATATATTTT
CASERVSSGNTIYF
>TRBJ2-6|NA|TRBV7-3|few
TGTGCCAGCAGCTCAGGGCCATGGAGCTCTGGGGCCAACGTCCTGACTTTC
CASSSGPWSSGANVLTF
>TRBJ2-7|TRBD1|TRBV11-2|NA
TGTGCCAGCAGCGTGACAGGGGGAGGGTACGAGCAGTACTTC
CASSVTGGGYEQYF
>TRBJ1-2|NA|TRBV7-2|NA
TGTGCCAGCAGCCAAGGGACTTTTAGCTATGGCTACACCTTC
CASSQGTFSYGYTF
>TRBJ2-7|NA|TRBV29-1|NA
TGCAGCGTTGAAGTGGGCAGTTCTGGCTACGAGCAGTACTTC
CSVEVGSSGYEQYF
>TRBJ2-7|TRBD2|TRBV6-1|NA
TGTGCCAGCAGTGACCTAGCGGGGGGCCCCGACGAGCAGTACTTC
CASSDLAGGPDEQYF
>TRBJ2-7|TRBD2|TRBV2|NA
TGTGCCAGCAGTGAAGCAGGGGCGGGGGGGAGGGGAGAGCAGTACTTC
CASSEAGAGGRGEQYF
>TRBJ2-7|TRBD1|TRBV27|NA
TGTGCCAGCAGGTCGACCGGGACAGGGGATTCCTACGAGCAGTACTTC
CASRSTGTGDSYEQYF
>TRBJ1-1|NA|TRBV6-5|NA
TGTGCCAGCAGCTCGGGCAGGGGACAAGCTTTCTTT
CASSSGRGQAFF